This TCR beta chain was identified during a study of cytomegalovirus exposure and HLA in healthy donors. Study results and caveats: A link between a missense DCLRE1C variant and TCR beta V- and J-gene trimming emerged from a later analysis. Among CMV-associated TCR beta chains, most appeared HLA-restricted in a later analysis. Indistinguishable V segments such as TRBV6-2 and TRBV6-3 were excluded.

The study ran its PCR with 60 Vbeta and 13 Jbeta primers. The repertoire was sequenced with immunoSEQ multiplex PCR; TCRdb's copy has only in-frame clones and lacks some. Counted here are some 150,000 clones, over 70% occurring once; the ten biggest clones make up 4% to 5.5%. This clone is medium-sized in the sample. Its antigen is not known. The ends were cut back, 3 bases at V and 7 bases at J, with 19 bases in the middle. The CDR3 totals 16 residues. The germline V gene encodes CDR1 ENHRY and CDR2 SYGVKD. The TCR comes from a man aged 30 to 45 in good health and CMV-seronegative. The chain links TRBV10-3 to TRBJ1-5; no definite D call. Sequenced sample: PBMCs. The CDR3 DNA sequence: TGTGCCATCAGTGACATTTTGAGTCGCGGGAGGCAGCCCCAGCATTTT. Protein sequence: CAISDILSRGRQPQHF.